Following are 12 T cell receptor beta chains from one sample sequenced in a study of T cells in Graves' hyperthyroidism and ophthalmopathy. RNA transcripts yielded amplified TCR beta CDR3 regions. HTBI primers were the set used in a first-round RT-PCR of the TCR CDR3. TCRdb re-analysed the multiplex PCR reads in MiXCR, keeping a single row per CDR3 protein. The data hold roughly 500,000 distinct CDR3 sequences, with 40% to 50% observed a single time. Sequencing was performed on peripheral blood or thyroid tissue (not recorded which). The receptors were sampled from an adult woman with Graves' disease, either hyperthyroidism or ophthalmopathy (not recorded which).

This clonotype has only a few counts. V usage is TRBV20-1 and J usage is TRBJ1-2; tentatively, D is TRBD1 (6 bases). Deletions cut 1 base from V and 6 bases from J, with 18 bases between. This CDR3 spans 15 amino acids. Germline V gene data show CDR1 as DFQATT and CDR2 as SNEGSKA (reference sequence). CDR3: CSARVPGTNRHGYTF. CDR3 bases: TGCAGTGCTAGAGTCCCCGGGACAAATCGGCATGGCTACACCTTC.

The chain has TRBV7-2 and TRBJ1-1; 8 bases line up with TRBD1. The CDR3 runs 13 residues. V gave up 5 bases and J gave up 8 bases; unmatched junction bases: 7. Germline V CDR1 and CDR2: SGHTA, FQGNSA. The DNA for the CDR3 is TGTGCCAGCAGCCCCGGACAGGGCCTGGAAGCTTTCTTT. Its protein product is CASSPGQGLEAFF.

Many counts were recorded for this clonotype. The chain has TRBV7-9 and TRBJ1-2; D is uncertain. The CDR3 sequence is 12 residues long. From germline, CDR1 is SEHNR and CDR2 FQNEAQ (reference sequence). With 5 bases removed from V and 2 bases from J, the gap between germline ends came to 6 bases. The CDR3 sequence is CASSMENYGYTF. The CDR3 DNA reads TGTGCCAGCAGCATGGAAAACTATGGCTACACCTTC.

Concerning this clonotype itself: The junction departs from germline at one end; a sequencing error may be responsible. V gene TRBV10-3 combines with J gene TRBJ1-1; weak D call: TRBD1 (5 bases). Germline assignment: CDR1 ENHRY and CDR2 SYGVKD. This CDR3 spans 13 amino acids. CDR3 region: CAIIEQGGTEAFF. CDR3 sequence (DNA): TGTGCCATCATTGAGCAGGGCGGGACTGAAGCTTTCTTT.

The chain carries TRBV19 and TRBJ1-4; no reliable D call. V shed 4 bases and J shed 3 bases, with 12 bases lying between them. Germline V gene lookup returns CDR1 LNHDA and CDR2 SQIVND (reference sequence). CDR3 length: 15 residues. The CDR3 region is CASSTESTANEKLFF. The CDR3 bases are TGTGCCAGTAGTACAGAGTCTACGGCTAATGAAAAACTGTTTTTT.

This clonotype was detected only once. The CDR3 DNA sequence: TGTGCCACCAGTGCTAGGCCAGGGGGGCGCAAAGAGACCCAGTACTTC. It is translated as CATSARPGGRKETQYF. V gene TRBV24-1 combines with J gene TRBJ2-5; possible D gene TRBD1, 7 bases. V was trimmed by 5 bases and J by 3 bases, leaving 18 bases between them. Germline V gene data show CDR1 as KGHDR and CDR2 as SFDVKD. The CDR3 contains 16 residues.

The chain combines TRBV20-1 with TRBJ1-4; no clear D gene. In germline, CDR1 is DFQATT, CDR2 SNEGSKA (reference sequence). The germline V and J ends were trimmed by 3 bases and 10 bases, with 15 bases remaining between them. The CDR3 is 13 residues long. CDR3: CSARDPLSGKLFF. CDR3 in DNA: TGCAGTGCTAGGGACCCTCTCTCCGGAAAACTGTTTTTT.

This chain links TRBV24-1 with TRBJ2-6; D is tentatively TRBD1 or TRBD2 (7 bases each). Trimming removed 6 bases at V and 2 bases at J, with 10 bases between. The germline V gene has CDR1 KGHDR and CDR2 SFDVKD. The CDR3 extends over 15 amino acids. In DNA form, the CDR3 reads TGTGCCACCAGTTCAGGGGGGGCTGGGGCCAACGTCCTGACTTTC. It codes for CATSSGGAGANVLTF.

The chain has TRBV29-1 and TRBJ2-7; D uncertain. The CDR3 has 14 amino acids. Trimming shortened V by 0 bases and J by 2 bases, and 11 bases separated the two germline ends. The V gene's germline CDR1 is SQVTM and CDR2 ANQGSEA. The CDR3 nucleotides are TGCAGCGTTGAAGATCGGACCGAAACCTACGAGCAGTACTTC. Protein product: CSVEDRTETYEQYF.

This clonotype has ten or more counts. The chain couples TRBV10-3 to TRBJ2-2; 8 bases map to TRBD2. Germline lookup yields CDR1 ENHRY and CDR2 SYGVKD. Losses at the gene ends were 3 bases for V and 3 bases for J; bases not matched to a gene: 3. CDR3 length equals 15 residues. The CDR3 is CAISESGGDTGELFF. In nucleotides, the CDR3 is TGTGCCATCAGTGAAAGCGGGGGAGACACCGGGGAGCTGTTTTTT.

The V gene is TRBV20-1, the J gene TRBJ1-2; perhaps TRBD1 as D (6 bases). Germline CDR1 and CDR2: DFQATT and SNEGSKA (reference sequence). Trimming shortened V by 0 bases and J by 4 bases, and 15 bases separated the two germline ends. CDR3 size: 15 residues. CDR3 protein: CSARELRTASYGYTF. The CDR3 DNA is TGCAGTGCTAGAGAGCTTAGGACAGCTTCCTATGGCTACACCTTC.

The CDR3 loop reads CSVGRSNEKLFF. The CDR3 DNA reads as TGCAGCGTTGGTAGGTCTAATGAAAAACTGTTTTTT. The chain combines TRBV29-1 with TRBJ1-4; D gene uncertain. V gave up 4 bases and J gave up 3 bases, with 6 bases separating them. Germline V gene lookup returns CDR1 SQVTM and CDR2 ANQGSEA. The CDR3 consists of 12 residues.